This paragraph covers one T cell receptor (beta chain) sequence. Sequencing was performed with immunoSEQ multiplex PCR; in TCRdb, only in-frame clones are kept and a portion is missing. In the table there are roughly 380,000 clones, 85% of which are singletons. This specimen comes from a study of blood T cell repertoires in COVID-19. V gave up 1 base and J gave up 2 bases, with 11 bases separating them. Looked up from germline, CDR1 is SGHAT and CDR2 is FQNNGV. The CDR3 contains 15 residues. The source is a young woman with acute or convalescent COVID-19. V is TRBV11-2 and J is TRBJ2-5; D not certain. Specimen: peripheral blood. The CDR3 protein is CASSLAVSLQETQYF. The CDR3 DNA reads as TGTGCCAGCAGCTTAGCTGTCTCCCTTCAAGAGACCCAGTACTTC.